Below are 8 T cell receptor beta chains sequenced from a single sample in a study of blood T cells in healthy people across ages. The authors ran a second PCR of about 6 to 11 cycles using a sample-barcoded 5' primer and a J-beta primer mix. TCRdb ran MiXCR on the 5' RACE reads and lists one entry per CDR3 protein. Here the sample spans 730,000 or so distinct CDR3 sequences, roughly two fifths being singletons. Sequencing input: blood. The receptors originated from a man at least 80 years old in good health.

CDR3 residues: CASSWMAGYEQYF. CDR3 DNA sequence: TGTGCCAGCAGCTGGATGGCAGGTTACGAGCAGTACTTC. This chain joins TRBV11-3 and TRBJ2-7; D remains unclear. Trimming removed 4 bases at V and 4 bases at J, with 11 bases between. Germline lookup yields CDR1 SGHNT and CDR2 YENEEA. There are 13 residues in the CDR3.

The rearrangement links TRBV20-1 to TRBJ2-1, with a tentative D call TRBD2 (5 bases). This CDR3 region has 17 residues. The ends were cut back, 5 bases at V and 0 bases at J, with 20 bases in the middle. Germline V CDR1 and CDR2: DFQATT, SNEGSKA (reference sequence). CDR3 protein: CSAGPSEAGFSYNEQFF. In DNA, the CDR3 is TGCAGTGCTGGGCCGTCCGAGGCGGGCTTCTCCTACAATGAGCAGTTCTTC.

As concerns this clonotype: With a much larger clone just one base away, this may be a read error. The chain uses TRBV28 and TRBJ2-1; the match to TRBD2 covers 8 bases. Per germline, CDR1 MDHEN and CDR2 SYDVKM. The CDR3 has 14 residues. CDR3 in amino acids: CVSTTGLGGNEQFF. For the CDR3, the DNA is TGTGTCAGCACCACGGGACTAGGGGGGAATGAGCAGTTCTTC. The full variable domain, its missing parts supplied by reference TRBV28 and TRBJ2-1, is DVKVTQSSRYLVKRTGEKVFLECVQDMDHENMFWYRQDPGLGLRLIYFSYDVKMKEKGDIPEGYSVSREKKERFSLILESASTNQTSMYLCVSTTGLGGNEQFFGPGTRLTVL.

This sequence joins TRBV20-1 and TRBJ2-7; D is unresolved. CDR3 size: 15 residues. CDR1 and CDR2 from the germline V gene are DFQATT and SNEGSKA (reference sequence). V lost 1 base to trimming and J lost 7 bases, with 20 bases between them. CDR3 sequence reads: CSARVFPKSNSEQYF. CDR3 in DNA: TGCAGTGCTAGAGTGTTTCCAAAATCCAATTCGGAGCAGTACTTC.

Notes on this clonotype: The junction departs from germline at one end; a sequencing error may be responsible. This chain links TRBV4-3 with TRBJ2-3; 7 bases match TRBD2. The CDR3 covers 14 residues. Germline V CDR1 and CDR2: LGHNA, YSLEER. The CDR3 DNA is TGCGCCAGCAGCCAAGATCGACTAGCAGATACGCGGTATTTT. This sequence encodes CASSQDRLADTRYF.

The J gene is TRBJ1-1, the V gene TRBV9; D call uncertain. V was clipped by 4 bases and J by 8 bases, with 24 bases between them. This CDR3 region has 16 residues. CDR1 and CDR2 from the germline V gene are SGDLS and YYNGEE. The CDR3 DNA reads TGTGCCAGCAGCCGTACCCCCTCTCTCGGGGAATCCGAAGCTTTCTTT. This translates into CASSRTPSLGESEAFF.

This clonotype was picked up one time. The genes are TRBV6-2 or TRBV6-3 and TRBJ2-7; the D is unclear. Germline loops: CDR1 MNHEY, CDR2 SVGEGT. V was shortened by 2 bases and J by 6 bases, with 11 bases between the two germline ends. The CDR3 is made up of 13 amino acids. Written as DNA, the CDR3 is TGTGCCAGCAGTTACACAAATGTTGCCGAGCAGTACTTC. This gives the protein CASSYTNVAEQYF.

The chain uses TRBV7-8 and TRBJ1-1, with D perhaps matching TRBD1 (5 bases). CDR3 size: 12 residues. Trimming removed 5 bases from V and 6 bases from J, with 10 bases in between. Germline V gives CDR1 SGHVS, CDR2 FQNEAQ. The CDR3 loop is CASSGRGAEAFF. CDR3 sequence (DNA): TGTGCCAGCAGCGGCCGGGGGGCTGAAGCTTTCTTT.